A selection of T cell receptor beta chains follows, all from one sample in a study of siplizumab effects on memory and regulatory T cells. The table came from immunoSEQ multiplex PCR; TCRdb's copy has only in-frame clones and leaves some out. The sample yields 85,000 to 130,000 clones, 92% seen once. The sequenced sample was Tregs sorted from blood. These receptors were collected from a human donor in good health. Both conserved end residues are part of each CDR3. For some rows the clone size is stated as once, few or many, or as a class when expanded; others skip it.

CDR3aa: CASSLDSAAPGTQYF
abundance: once
v_gene: TRBV7-8
j_gene: TRBJ2-5

CDR3aa: CASSFLEFTFYEQYF
abundance: .
v_gene: TRBV7-8
j_gene: TRBJ2-7

CDR3aa: CASSPGGSSGANVLTF
abundance: .
v_gene: TRBV7-2
j_gene: TRBJ2-6

CDR3aa: CASSEQGLNTEAFF
abundance: .
v_gene: TRBV6-5
j_gene: TRBJ1-1

CDR3aa: CASRDTGAKGYGYTF
abundance: once
v_gene: TRBV6-1
j_gene: TRBJ1-2

CDR3aa: CASISGEGSNQPQHF
abundance: .
v_gene: TRBV19
j_gene: TRBJ1-5

CDR3aa: CASSPRTGKGHHYGYTF
abundance: once
v_gene: TRBV28
j_gene: TRBJ1-2

CDR3aa: CASSLMGVAGSEQFF
abundance: .
v_gene: TRBV7-3
j_gene: TRBJ2-1

CDR3aa: CASLTRGASTDTQYF
abundance: .
v_gene: TRBV6-1
j_gene: TRBJ2-3

CDR3aa: CASRPQGLSSYEQYF
abundance: .
v_gene: TRBV6-5
j_gene: TRBJ2-7

CDR3aa: CASSIGGRRSYGYTF
abundance: once
v_gene: TRBV19
j_gene: TRBJ1-2